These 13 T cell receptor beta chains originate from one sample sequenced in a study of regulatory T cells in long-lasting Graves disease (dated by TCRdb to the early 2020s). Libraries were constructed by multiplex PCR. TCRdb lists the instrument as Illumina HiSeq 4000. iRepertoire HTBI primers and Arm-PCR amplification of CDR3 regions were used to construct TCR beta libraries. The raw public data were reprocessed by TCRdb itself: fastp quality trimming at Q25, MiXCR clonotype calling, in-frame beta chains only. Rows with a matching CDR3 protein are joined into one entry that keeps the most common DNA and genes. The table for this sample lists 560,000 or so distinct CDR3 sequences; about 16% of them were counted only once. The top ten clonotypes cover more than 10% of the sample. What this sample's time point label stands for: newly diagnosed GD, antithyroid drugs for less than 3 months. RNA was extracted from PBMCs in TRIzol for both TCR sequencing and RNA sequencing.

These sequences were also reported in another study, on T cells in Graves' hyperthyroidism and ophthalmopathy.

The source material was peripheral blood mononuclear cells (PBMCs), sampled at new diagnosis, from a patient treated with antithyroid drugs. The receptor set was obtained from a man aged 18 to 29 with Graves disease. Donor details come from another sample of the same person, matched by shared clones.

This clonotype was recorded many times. CDR3 in amino acids: CASRAGASYNEQFF. In DNA, the CDR3 is TGTGCCAGTCGAGCGGGAGCGTCCTACAATGAGCAGTTCTTC. The chain links TRBV6-1 to TRBJ2-1, with 8 bases lining up with TRBD2. Germline V gene sequence: CDR1 MNHNS, CDR2 SASEGT. This CDR3 region has 14 residues. V lost 9 bases, J lost 1 base, and 5 bases stayed unmatched.

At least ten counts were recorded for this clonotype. The CDR3 nucleotides read TGTGCCAGCAGCTTGGGGTCGTGGTCTAGCGGCAACTACGAGCAGTACTTC. Its translation is CASSLGSWSSGNYEQYF. The chain employs TRBV11-2 and TRBJ2-7; 7 nucleotides line up with TRBD2. CDR3 size: 17 residues. Germline V gene lookup returns CDR1 SGHAT and CDR2 FQNNGV. With V trimmed by 3 bases and J by 3 bases, 14 bases remained unmatched.

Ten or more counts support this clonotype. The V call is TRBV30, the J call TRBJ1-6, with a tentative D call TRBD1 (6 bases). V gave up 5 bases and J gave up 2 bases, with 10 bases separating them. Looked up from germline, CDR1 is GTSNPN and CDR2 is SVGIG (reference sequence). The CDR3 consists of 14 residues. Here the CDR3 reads CAWVGTPYNSPLHF. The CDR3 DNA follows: TGTGCCTGGGTCGGGACACCCTATAATTCACCCCTCCACTTT.

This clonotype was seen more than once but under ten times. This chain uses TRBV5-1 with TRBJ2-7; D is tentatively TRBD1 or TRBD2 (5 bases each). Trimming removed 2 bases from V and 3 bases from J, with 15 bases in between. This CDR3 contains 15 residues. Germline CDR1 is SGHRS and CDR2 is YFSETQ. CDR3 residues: CASSFEPGPHYEQYF. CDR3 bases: TGCGCCAGCAGCTTTGAACCGGGACCCCACTACGAGCAGTACTTC.

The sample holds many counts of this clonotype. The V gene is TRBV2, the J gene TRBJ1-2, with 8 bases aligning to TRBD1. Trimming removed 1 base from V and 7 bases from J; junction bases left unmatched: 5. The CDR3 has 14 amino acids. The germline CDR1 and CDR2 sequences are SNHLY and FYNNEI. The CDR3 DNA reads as TGTGCCAGCAGTGAAGGGCAGGGGGCGGCTGGCTACACCTTC. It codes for CASSEGQGAAGYTF.

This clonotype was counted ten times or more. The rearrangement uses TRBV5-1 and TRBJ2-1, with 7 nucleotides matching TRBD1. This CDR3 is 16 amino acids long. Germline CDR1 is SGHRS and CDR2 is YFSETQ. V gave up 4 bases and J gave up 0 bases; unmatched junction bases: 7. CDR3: CASSPAGTDSYNEQFF. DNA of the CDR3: TGCGCCAGCAGCCCGGCTGGGACAGACTCCTACAATGAGCAGTTCTTC.

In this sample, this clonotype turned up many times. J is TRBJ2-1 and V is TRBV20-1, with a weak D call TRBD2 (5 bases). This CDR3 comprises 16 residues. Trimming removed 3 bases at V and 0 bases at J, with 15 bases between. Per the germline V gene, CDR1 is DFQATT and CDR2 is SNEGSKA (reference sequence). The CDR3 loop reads CSASEARAFSYNEQFF. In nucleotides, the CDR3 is TGCAGTGCTAGTGAGGCGCGGGCCTTCTCCTACAATGAGCAGTTCTTC.

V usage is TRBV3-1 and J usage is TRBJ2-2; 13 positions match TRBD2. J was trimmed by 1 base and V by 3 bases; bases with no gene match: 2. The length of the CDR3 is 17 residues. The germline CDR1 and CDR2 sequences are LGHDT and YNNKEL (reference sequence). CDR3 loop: CASSQRTSGGNTGELFF. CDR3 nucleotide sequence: TGTGCCAGCAGCCAGAGGACTAGCGGGGGGAACACCGGGGAGCTGTTTTTT.

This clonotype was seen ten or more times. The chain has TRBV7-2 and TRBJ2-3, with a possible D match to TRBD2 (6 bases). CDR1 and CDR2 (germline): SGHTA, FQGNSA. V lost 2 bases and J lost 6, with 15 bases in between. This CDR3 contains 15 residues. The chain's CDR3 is CASSLSPLAWDTQYF. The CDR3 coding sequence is TGTGCCAGCAGCTTATCCCCCCTAGCGTGGGATACGCAGTATTTT. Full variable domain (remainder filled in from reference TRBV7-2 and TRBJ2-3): GAGVSQSPSNKVTEKGKDVELRCDPISGHTALYWYRQSLGQGLEFLIYFQGNSAPDKSGLPSDRFSAERTGGSVSTLTIQRTQQEDSAVYLCASSLSPLAWDTQYFGPGTRLTVL.

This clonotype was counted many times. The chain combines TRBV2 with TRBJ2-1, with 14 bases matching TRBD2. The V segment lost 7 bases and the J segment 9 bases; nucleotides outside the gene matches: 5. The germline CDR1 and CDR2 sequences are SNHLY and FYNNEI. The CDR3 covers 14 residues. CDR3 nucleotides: TGTGCCAGCACCGGGACTAGCGGGAGTGTTGAGCAGTTCTTC. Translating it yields CASTGTSGSVEQFF.

CDR3 in DNA: TGTGCCAGCAGCCAACACAGGGGGCGGTATGAGCAGTTCTTC. The encoded protein is CASSQHRGRYEQFF. This chain joins TRBV5-6 and TRBJ2-1; TRBD1 aligns across 9 bases. The V and J ends lost 4 bases and 8 bases, in that order; junction bases with no gene match: 7. Germline V gene sequence: CDR1 SGHDT, CDR2 YYEEEE. This CDR3 is built from 14 residues.

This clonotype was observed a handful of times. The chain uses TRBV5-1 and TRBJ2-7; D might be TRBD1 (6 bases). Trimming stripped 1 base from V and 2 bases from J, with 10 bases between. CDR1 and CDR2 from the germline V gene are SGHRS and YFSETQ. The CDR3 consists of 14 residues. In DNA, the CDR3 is TGCGCCAGCAGCTTGTGGGACAAAGCCTACGAGCAGTACTTC. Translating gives CASSLWDKAYEQYF. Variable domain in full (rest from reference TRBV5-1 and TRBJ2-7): KAGVTQTPRYLIKTRGQQVTLSCSPISGHRSVSWYQQTPGQGLQFLFEYFSETQRNKGNFPGRFSGRQFSNSRSEMNVSTLELGDSALYLCASSLWDKAYEQYFGPGTRLTVT.

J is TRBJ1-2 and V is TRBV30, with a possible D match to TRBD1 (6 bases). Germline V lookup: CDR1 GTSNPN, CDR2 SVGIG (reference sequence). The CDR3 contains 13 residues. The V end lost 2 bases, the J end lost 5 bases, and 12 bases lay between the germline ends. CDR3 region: CAWSTTGAYGYTF. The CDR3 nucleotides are TGTGCCTGGAGTACGACGGGGGCTTATGGCTACACCTTC.